This passage covers 20 T cell receptor beta chains from one sample sequenced in a study of T cell changes during pregnancy in multiple sclerosis. TCRdb's copy holds only in-frame clones and misses some; the assay was immunoSEQ multiplex PCR. The sample lists about 61,000 clones, just under 90% occurring once. This material consisted of peripheral blood, taken in the first trimester of pregnancy. The receptors here all came from a female donor in good health, enrolled as a control in a pregnancy study.

The chain carries TRBV11-2 and TRBJ2-3; 7 bases align to TRBD1. With V trimmed by 1 base and J by 11 bases, 3 bases remained unmatched. This CDR3 is built from 12 residues. From germline, CDR1 is SGHAT and CDR2 FQNNGV. CDR3 nucleotides: TGTGCCAGCAGCTTAGGCCAGGGGGTGCAGTATTTT. This translates into CASSLGQGVQYF. Together with reference TRBV11-2 and TRBJ2-3, the CDR3 gives the full variable domain: EAGVAQSPRYKIIEKRQSVAFWCNPISGHATLYWYQQILGQGPKLLIQFQNNGVVDDSQLPKDRFSAERLKGVDSTLKIQPAKLEDSAVYLCASSLGQGVQYFGPGTRLTVL.

CDR3 sequence: CASSTGRANTEAFF. Written as DNA, the CDR3 is TGTGCCAGCAGTACGGGCAGGGCGAACACTGAAGCTTTCTTT. The rearrangement links TRBV6-6 to TRBJ1-1; possible D gene TRBD1, 5 bases. The CDR3 consists of 14 residues. V was cut by 5 bases and J by 1 base, with 11 bases left in between. In germline, CDR1 is MNHNY, CDR2 SVGAGI (reference sequence).

This rearrangement joins TRBV6-1 to TRBJ2-1, with 10 nucleotides matching TRBD2. Germline V gene data show CDR1 as MNHNS and CDR2 as SASEGT. The CDR3 totals 14 residues. With 9 bases clipped from V and 4 bases from J, the junction kept 6 bases outside the gene matches. The CDR3 DNA follows: TGTGCCAGTAGTAGCGGGGGGATTTACAATGAGCAGTTCTTC. Amino acids: CASSSGGIYNEQFF.

The chain is built from TRBV12-5 and TRBJ2-3; TRBD2 matches at 9 bases. This CDR3 region has 16 residues. The V gene's germline CDR1 is LGHNT and CDR2 FRNRAP. The J segment lost 4 bases and the V segment lost 0 bases, leaving 5 bases of the junction unmatched. CDR3 in DNA: TGTGCTAGTGGTTTGGTAATTAGCGGGGGAGCAGATACGCAGTATTTT. It specifies CASGLVISGGADTQYF.

J is TRBJ1-2 and V is TRBV28; 8 bases fit TRBD1. CDR1 and CDR2 (germline): MDHEN, SYDVKM. V dropped 10 bases and J dropped 6; count of bases not matched to a gene: 7. The CDR3 is made up of 12 amino acids. The CDR3 protein is CATRTGNDGYTF. CDR3 bases: TGTGCCACCCGGACAGGGAACGATGGCTACACCTTC.

This clone was seen more than once but under ten times. The V and J genes are TRBV7-8 and TRBJ2-3, with 8 bases that match TRBD2. CDR1 and CDR2 (germline): SGHVS, FQNEAQ. The junction had 13 bases not matched to a gene; V was cut back by 8 bases and J by 6 bases. The CDR3 is 15 amino acids. CDR3 nucleotides: TGTGCCAGCGGAGAATTAGCGGGGTTAGGGGATACGCAGTATTTT. This gives the protein CASGELAGLGDTQYF.

The chain has TRBV11-1 and TRBJ1-1; D gene unclear. The CDR3 runs 14 residues. Trimming took off 1 base at V and 2 bases at J, with 8 bases between the two ends. The germline V gene encodes CDR1 SGHAT and CDR2 FQDESV (reference sequence). The CDR3 loop is CASSLGRYNTEAFF. DNA for the CDR3: TGTGCCAGCAGCTTAGGGCGGTACAACACTGAAGCTTTCTTT.

The genes are TRBV7-9 and TRBJ1-4, with D perhaps matching TRBD1 (6 bases). V dropped 5 bases and J dropped 5 bases, with 12 bases sitting between them. This CDR3 region has 14 residues. Germline CDR1 reads SEHNR; CDR2 reads FQNEAQ (reference sequence). The CDR3 DNA follows: TGTGCCAGCAGCGTGTCGGGACACAATGAAAAACTGTTTTTT. Encoded protein: CASSVSGHNEKLFF. Looking up the rest from reference TRBV7-9 and TRBJ1-4 gives the full variable domain: DTGVSQNPRHKITKRGQNVTFRCDPISEHNRLYWYRQTLGQGPEFLTYFQNEAQLEKSRLLSDRFSAERPKGSFSTLEIQRTEQGDSAMYLCASSVSGHNEKLFFGSGTQLSVL.

V usage is TRBV30 and J usage is TRBJ1-6; 10 nucleotides line up with TRBD1. The CDR3 has 13 residues. Trimming took 5 bases from V and 9 from J; bases not matched to a gene: 4. Germline V gene lookup returns CDR1 GTSNPN and CDR2 SVGIG (reference sequence). The CDR3 region has the DNA TGTGCCTGGGGCCGGGACAGGGGTTCACCCCTCCACTTT. Residues: CAWGRDRGSPLHF.

V gene TRBV5-1 combines with J gene TRBJ1-1, with D tentatively TRBD1 (5 bases). CDR1 and CDR2 from the germline V gene are SGHRS and YFSETQ. The CDR3 covers 16 residues. Trimming removed 6 bases at V and 1 base at J, with 19 bases between. CDR3 loop: CASTLTGGGANTEAFF. The CDR3 nucleotides read TGCGCCAGCACCCTGACGGGGGGGGGAGCGAACACTGAAGCTTTCTTT.

The gene calls are TRBV5-1 and TRBJ2-3; no definite D call. The CDR3 is made up of 13 amino acids. Per germline, CDR1 SGHRS and CDR2 YFSETQ. V gave up 6 bases and J gave up 2 bases, with 10 bases separating them. The CDR3 sequence: CASMSSPTDTQYF. The CDR3 DNA reads TGCGCCAGCATGTCGAGTCCCACAGATACGCAGTATTTT.

The CDR3 DNA reads as TGTGCCAGCAGTTTCCGGGACAGGGGTAGGAATACGCAGTATTTT. It codes for CASSFRDRGRNTQYF. This chain links TRBV6-5 with TRBJ2-3, with 10 bases identical to TRBD1. V shed 4 bases, J shed 7 bases, and the junction held 8 bases outside the gene matches. The CDR3 has 15 amino acids. Per the germline V gene, CDR1 is MNHEY and CDR2 is SVGAGI.

The rearrangement joins TRBV19 to TRBJ1-3; D is possibly TRBD1 (6 bases). The V end was cut by 6 bases, the J end by 9 bases, with 15 bases between. Germline V gives CDR1 LNHDA, CDR2 SQIVND (reference sequence). The CDR3 consists of 13 residues. The CDR3 bases are TGTGCCAGTAGGGAGGACGGGACATCCACCATATATTTT. Its translation: CASREDGTSTIYF.

V gene TRBV19 combines with J gene TRBJ2-3; maybe TRBD2 (5 bases). Per germline, CDR1 LNHDA and CDR2 SQIVND (reference sequence). Trimming shortened V by 7 bases and J by 2 bases, and 22 bases separated the two germline ends. The CDR3 has 17 residues. CDR3 amino acids: CASKSSVRTFFTDTQYF. For the CDR3, the DNA is TGTGCCAGTAAAAGTAGCGTGCGGACCTTTTTCACAGATACGCAGTATTTT.

The V gene is TRBV5-4, the J gene TRBJ2-3, with TRBD2 matching over 11 bases. Germline assignment: CDR1 SGHNT and CDR2 YYREEE (reference sequence). There are 15 residues in the CDR3. V trimming: 4 bases; J trimming: 2 bases; junction bases outside the gene matches: 3. The CDR3 region has the DNA TGTGCCAGCAGCCCGGGACTAGCGGTCACAGATACGCAGTATTTT. This translates into CASSPGLAVTDTQYF.

This clone appeared a few times. The rearrangement joins TRBV4-3 to TRBJ1-1; a possible D gene is TRBD1 (5 bases). V was clipped by 2 bases and J by 8 bases, with 9 bases between them. The CDR3 sequence is 12 residues long. Germline V lookup: CDR1 LGHNA, CDR2 YSLEER. The CDR3 nucleotides read TGCGCCAGCAGCCAAAGGGGTGACGAAGCTTTCTTT. Amino acids: CASSQRGDEAFF.

This chain uses TRBV9 with TRBJ1-2, with D hard to call. In germline, CDR1 is SGDLS, CDR2 YYNGEE. The CDR3 runs 14 residues. V was clipped by 0 bases and J by 4 bases, with 10 bases between them. CDR3 DNA sequence: TGTGCCAGCAGCGTAGCTTCGGGGAGCTATGGCTACACCTTC. As protein: CASSVASGSYGYTF.

The chain uses TRBV7-8 and TRBJ1-1; D unclear. This CDR3 has 13 amino acids. Trimming removed 2 bases from V and 4 bases from J, with 8 bases in between. Per germline, CDR1 SGHVS and CDR2 FQNEAQ. The CDR3 spells CASSLLEVTEAFF. The CDR3 nucleotides are TGTGCCAGCAGCTTATTAGAAGTCACTGAAGCTTTCTTT.

V is TRBV5-1 and J is TRBJ1-2; 8 bases fit TRBD1. CDR3 length: 13 amino acids. The germline CDR1 and CDR2 sequences are SGHRS and YFSETQ. The V gene end was trimmed by 4 bases and the J gene end by 8 bases; junction bases not matched to a gene: 7. Here the CDR3 DNA reads TGCGCCAGCAGCCTGGGACAGGCCTCCGGCTACACCTTC. Translating gives CASSLGQASGYTF. Using reference TRBV5-1 and TRBJ1-2 for the parts outside the CDR3, the full variable domain is KAGVTQTPRYLIKTRGQQVTLSCSPISGHRSVSWYQQTPGQGLQFLFEYFSETQRNKGNFPGRFSGRQFSNSRSEMNVSTLELGDSALYLCASSLGQASGYTFGSGTRLTVV.

This clone appeared once. The chain employs TRBV7-6 and TRBJ2-7; 7 positions match TRBD1. Germline V CDR1 and CDR2: SGHVS, FNYEAQ. Losses at the gene ends were 4 bases for V and 3 bases for J; bases not matched to a gene: 3. CDR3 length: 13 residues. The CDR3 DNA reads TGTGCCAGCAGCTCGGGACAGATCTACGAGCAGTACTTC. This codes for CASSSGQIYEQYF.